These T cell receptor beta chains were read from a single sample in a study of T cells after yellow fever vaccination. TCRdb fed the 5' RACE reads into MiXCR, producing one record per CDR3 protein. This sample carries hundreds of thousands of distinct CDR3 sequences, less than 9.5% of them seen once, and the ten largest clones take roughly 15%. The input for sequencing was PBMCs, taken about 49 days after the first yellow fever vaccination. The receptors stem from a man between 18 and 35 years old who received the YFV17D yellow fever vaccine. Both conserved end residues are part of each CDR3. The D gene is left open where the match is weak. Clone size is shown for a subset of rows, as once, few, many or a class of expanded clone.

V	size	length	D	J	CDR3	DNA
TRBV5-1	.	15	.	TRBJ2-4	CASSLVPGDQNIQYF	TGCGCCAGCAGCTTGGTCCCAGGGGACCAAAACATTCAGTACTTC
TRBV11-2	many	11	.	TRBJ2-1	CASSEYNEQFF	TGTGCCAGCAGCGAATACAATGAGCAGTTCTTC
TRBV6-5	.	16	TRBD1	TRBJ2-4	CASSSVRGQEGYIQYF	TGTGCCAGCAGTTCTGTACGGGGACAGGAGGGATACATTCAGTACTTC
TRBV7-2	.	14	TRBD1	TRBJ2-1	CASSPDRGYNEQFF	TGTGCCAGCAGCCCCGACAGGGGATACAATGAGCAGTTCTTC
TRBV11-2	few	14	.	TRBJ2-5	CASSRRNKYETQYF	TGTGCCAGCAGCCGGCGGAATAAGTACGAGACCCAGTACTTC
TRBV5-4	few	14	.	TRBJ2-1	CASSYLGLDNEQFF	TGTGCCAGCAGCTACTTAGGGCTGGACAATGAGCAGTTCTTC
TRBV7-7	many	13	.	TRBJ2-3	CASSLEAGDTQYF	TGTGCCAGCAGCTTAGAGGCAGGAGATACGCAGTATTTT
TRBV6-1	.	14	.	TRBJ2-3	CASSEELAAGTQYF	TGTGCCAGCAGTGAAGAACTAGCCGCAGGGACGCAGTATTTT
TRBV7-2	.	15	TRBD2	TRBJ2-5	CASSHSLAVQETQYF	TGTGCCAGCAGCCATAGCCTAGCGGTACAAGAGACCCAGTACTTC
TRBV20-1	.	16	.	TRBJ2-1	CSAPTESGMLYNEQFF	TGCAGTGCTCCCACCGAGTCGGGTATGCTTTACAATGAGCAGTTCTTC
TRBV6-1	.	14	TRBD2	TRBJ2-2	CASSPPGGTGELFF	TGTGCCAGCAGCCCCCCGGGGGGAACCGGGGAGCTGTTTTTT
TRBV7-3	.	15	.	TRBJ2-5	CASSLTIGIEETQYF	TGTGCCAGCAGCTTAACCATTGGGATAGAAGAGACCCAGTACTTC
TRBV14	many	15	.	TRBJ1-1	CASSRITGTNTEAFF	TGTGCCAGCAGCCGAATTACAGGGACTAACACTGAAGCTTTCTTT
TRBV5-1	many	16	TRBD1	TRBJ2-1	CASSTTTGGNYNEQFF	TGCGCCAGCAGCACCACGACAGGGGGCAACTACAATGAGCAGTTCTTC
TRBV4-3	.	16	.	TRBJ1-4	CASSQVWPDRREKLFF	TGCGCCAGCAGCCAAGTGTGGCCCGACCGGAGGGAAAAACTGTTTTTT
TRBV28	many	13	.	TRBJ2-2	CASIGQGHGELFF	TGTGCCAGCATAGGGCAGGGTCACGGGGAGCTGTTTTTT
TRBV10-3	few	13	.	TRBJ1-5	CAISESVSQPQHF	TGTGCCATCAGTGAGTCGGTGTCTCAGCCCCAGCATTTT
TRBV15	few	14	TRBD1	TRBJ1-1	CATSRSRGDTEAFF	TGTGCCACCAGCAGATCCAGGGGGGACACTGAAGCTTTCTTT
TRBV6-1	.	13	.	TRBJ2-3	CASSPLFTDTQYF	TGTGCCAGCAGTCCCCTCTTCACAGATACGCAGTATTTT
TRBV15	.	15	.	TRBJ2-7	CATSRVREQPSEQYF	TGTGCCACCAGCAGAGTTCGTGAGCAACCCTCCGAGCAGTACTTC
TRBV7-9	.	15	TRBD1	TRBJ2-6	CASSHGQGRANVLTF	TGTGCCAGCAGCCACGGACAGGGCCGTGCCAACGTCCTGACTTTC
TRBV18	.	14	.	TRBJ1-1	CASSPLTVDTEAFF	TGTGCCAGCTCACCACTGACAGTTGACACTGAAGCTTTCTTT
TRBV4-1	.	15	.	TRBJ2-6	CASSQVVGGANVLTF	TGCGCCAGCAGCCAAGTGGTGGGTGGGGCCAACGTCCTGACTTTC
TRBV5-1	few	13	.	TRBJ2-1	CASSFPQGNEQFF	TGCGCCAGCAGCTTCCCCCAGGGGAATGAGCAGTTCTTC
TRBV5-1	many	13	.	TRBJ1-3	CASSYEGGRTIYF	TGCGCCAGCAGCTATGAAGGTGGAAGAACCATATATTTT
TRBV6-1	few	14	.	TRBJ2-5	CASGGLWPGETQYF	TGTGCCAGCGGGGGGTTGTGGCCAGGGGAGACCCAGTACTTC
TRBV4-1	.	17	TRBD1	TRBJ2-1	CASQIRDDRGLVNEQFF	TGCGCCAGCCAGATAAGGGATGACAGGGGTTTAGTCAATGAGCAGTTCTTC
TRBV18	few	15	TRBD1	TRBJ1-1	CASSPTGTMNTEAFF	TGTGCCAGCTCACCGACAGGGACCATGAACACTGAAGCTTTCTTT
TRBV6-1	.	16	.	TRBJ2-3	CASSEGSGPQGDTQYF	TGTGCCAGCAGTGAAGGGTCGGGGCCTCAGGGAGATACGCAGTATTTT
TRBV12-3/TRBV12-4	.	12	.	TRBJ2-3	CASSFQDSTQYF	TGTGCCAGCAGTTTTCAGGACAGTACGCAGTATTTT
TRBV7-3	.	15	TRBD2	TRBJ2-1	CASGLAGSSYNEQFF	TGTGCCAGCGGTCTAGCGGGGAGCTCCTACAATGAGCAGTTCTTC
TRBV12-3/TRBV12-4	few	20	.	TRBJ2-2	CASSFLPGALSDANTGELFF	TGTGCCAGCAGTTTCCTACCGGGGGCCCTATCAGACGCGAACACCGGGGAGCTGTTTTTT
TRBV6-5	few	13	.	TRBJ2-7	CASSYGPYYEQYF	TGTGCCAGCAGTTACGGACCATACTACGAGCAGTACTTC
TRBV11-2	few	13	TRBD1	TRBJ1-2	CASSFTGTGGHTF	TGTGCCAGCAGCTTTACCGGGACAGGGGGGCACACCTTC
TRBV5-4	few	14	.	TRBJ1-2	CASRMGDRNYGYTF	TGTGCCAGCAGAATGGGGGACCGTAACTATGGCTACACCTTC
TRBV20-1	few	11	TRBD1	TRBJ1-2	CSATTGDGYTF	TGCAGTGCTACCACAGGGGATGGCTACACCTTC
TRBV29-1	.	16	TRBD1	TRBJ2-3	CSGYRDRGLRADTQYF	TGCAGCGGGTACCGGGACAGGGGGCTTCGCGCAGATACGCAGTATTTT
TRBV20-1	many	12	.	TRBJ2-2	CSARDLPGELFF	TGCAGTGCTAGAGATTTGCCCGGGGAGCTGTTTTTT
TRBV12-3/TRBV12-4	few	16	.	TRBJ2-3	CASSLNEGGPTDTQYF	TGTGCCAGCAGTTTAAATGAGGGGGGCCCTACAGATACGCAGTATTTT
TRBV20-1	few	14	.	TRBJ2-4	CSARPSSRVNIQYF	TGCAGTGCTAGACCTTCCTCGCGGGTTAACATTCAGTACTTC
TRBV21-1	few	15	.	TRBJ2-1	CASSKGQVRVNEQFF	TGTGCCAGCAGCAAAGGGCAGGTCCGAGTCAATGAGCAGTTCTTC
TRBV9	.	15	TRBD2	TRBJ2-1	CASASSGGALNEQFF	TGTGCCAGCGCGAGTAGCGGGGGGGCCCTCAATGAGCAGTTCTTC
TRBV7-2	few	14	TRBD1	TRBJ1-2	CASSPGQGGFGYTF	TGTGCCAGCAGCCCTGGACAGGGGGGCTTTGGCTACACCTTC
TRBV7-3	many	15	.	TRBJ2-2	CASSFTGRGTGELFF	TGTGCCAGCAGCTTTACGGGCAGGGGCACCGGGGAGCTGTTTTTT
TRBV18	.	16	.	TRBJ2-3	CASSPSGRGPQDTQYF	TGTGCCAGCTCACCGTCGGGGCGGGGGCCTCAAGATACGCAGTATTTT
TRBV7-2	few	16	.	TRBJ1-1	CASSGSRARVNTEAFF	TGTGCCAGCAGCGGCTCCAGGGCGCGGGTGAACACTGAAGCTTTCTTT
TRBV12-3/TRBV12-4	.	13	TRBD2	TRBJ2-1	CASTSAGGHEQFF	TGTGCCAGCACCTCGGCGGGGGGGCATGAGCAGTTCTTC
TRBV6-1	.	13	.	TRBJ1-6	CASSVDVGSPLHF	TGTGCCAGCAGTGTGGACGTCGGCTCACCCCTCCACTTT
TRBV27	.	12	.	TRBJ1-1	CASRDENTEAFF	TGTGCCAGCCGAGACGAGAACACTGAAGCTTTCTTT
TRBV5-1	.	14	.	TRBJ2-2	CASRKQGDTGELFF	TGCGCCAGCAGGAAACAGGGTGACACCGGGGAGCTGTTTTTT
TRBV4-1	many	17	TRBD2	TRBJ2-3	CASSQSPSGGDTDTQYF	TGCGCCAGCAGCCAAAGTCCTAGCGGGGGCGACACAGATACGCAGTATTTT
TRBV4-2	many	12	.	TRBJ1-1	CASSQDGRGAFF	TGTGCCAGCAGCCAAGATGGGCGCGGAGCTTTCTTT
TRBV4-3	few	14	.	TRBJ2-3	CASSQGHRADTQYF	TGCGCCAGCAGCCAGGGCCACAGGGCCGATACGCAGTATTTT
TRBV7-2	few	16	.	TRBJ1-2	CASIPSLGEEGSGYTF	TGTGCCAGCATCCCCAGTCTAGGGGAAGAGGGTTCTGGCTACACCTTC
TRBV6-2/TRBV6-3	few	14	.	TRBJ1-1	CASSGPFMNTEAFF	TGTGCCAGCAGTGGCCCCTTCATGAACACTGAAGCTTTCTTT
TRBV10-3	many	15	TRBD1	TRBJ1-2	CAISEPTTGVYGYTF	TGTGCCATCAGTGAGCCAACTACAGGGGTCTATGGCTACACCTTC
TRBV9	few	16	TRBD2	TRBJ2-1	CASSVGLAGDVNEQFF	TGTGCCAGCAGCGTAGGACTAGCGGGGGACGTCAATGAGCAGTTCTTC
TRBV11-1	few	15	TRBD1	TRBJ1-1	CASSGNPGGFTEAFF	TGTGCCAGCAGCGGGAATCCAGGGGGCTTCACTGAAGCTTTCTTT
TRBV23-1	.	16	.	TRBJ2-4	CASSHCRERDKNIQYF	TGCGCCAGCAGTCATTGCAGGGAGAGGGACAAAAACATTCAGTACTTC
TRBV7-9	.	16	.	TRBJ1-4	CASSDYRETTNEKLFF	TGTGCCAGCAGCGACTACAGGGAAACAACTAATGAAAAACTGTTTTTT